Given below is one T cell receptor beta chain in context. The data belong to a study of blood T cell repertoires in COVID-19. Study-level background: PBMCs, B-cell-depleted T cells, or T cells provided the cDNA or gDNA that made up the material.

As handled by the study authors: Cell counts per sample came from amplifying reference gene primers. Assay used: immunoSEQ multiplex PCR; TCRdb lists only in-frame clones, some missing. The DNA was the basis for D and trimming; V, J and clone size are from that table. This table has around 93,000 clones, approximately 77% appearing once. Germline CDR1 is SGDLS and CDR2 is YYNGEE. The CDR3 loop spans 15 amino acids. V shed 0 bases, J shed 7 bases, and the junction held 6 bases outside the gene matches. Input material: peripheral blood. This TCR was recovered from a woman older than 75 with acute or convalescent COVID-19. V gene TRBV9 combines with J gene TRBJ2-3; 9 bases are a match to TRBD2. CDR3 sequence reads: CASSVGASGANTQYF. The CDR3 region has the DNA TGTGCCAGCAGCGTAGGGGCTAGCGGGGCGAATACGCAGTATTTT. The whole variable domain, filled in from reference TRBV9 and TRBJ2-3, reads DSGVTQTPKHLITATGQRVTLRCSPRSGDLSVYWYQQSLDQGLQFLIQYYNGEERAKGNILERFSAQQFPDLHSELNLSSLELGDSALYFCASSVGASGANTQYFGPGTRLTVL.